The sequence of this T cell receptor (beta chain) was determined in a study of identical twins. The table lists this clonotype with a few counts. Its matching antigen is unknown. cDNA carried unique molecular identifiers, and a universal primer site was added by template switching. TCRdb reprocessed the 5' RACE reads via MiXCR and lists one record per CDR3 protein. The repertoire holds some 1,600,000 distinct CDR3 sequences, with roughly 35% as singletons. V was trimmed by 7 bases and J by 0 bases, leaving 9 bases between them. CDR3 length equals 13 residues. Germline CDR1 is SQVTM and CDR2 is ANQGSEA. Study-level results: Cross-sectional statistical analysis was relied on for the conclusions, without the same donors being followed. Zero-insertion analyses might be partly confounded by invariant T cells like MAIT and iNKT.

The sample consisted of cord blood. This chain uses TRBV29-1 with TRBJ1-4; the D is unclear. The sequence was collected from a newborn girl in good health. The CDR3 region is CSAGSATNEKLFF. The CDR3 DNA follows: TGCAGCGCTGGGAGTGCAACTAATGAAAAACTGTTTTTT.